This is a list of T cell receptor beta chains from one sample in a study of blood T cells in healthy people across ages. Via MiXCR, TCRdb re-called the 5' RACE reads, giving one row per CDR3 protein. The sample lists 720,000 or so distinct CDR3 sequences, 40% to 45% seen once, with 25% to 35% in the top ten. Sequenced input: blood. These receptors were collected from a man older than 75 in good health. Each CDR3 is given with its conserved first and last residue. The D gene is left open where the match is weak. Clone size is shown for a subset of rows, as once, few, many or a class of expanded clone.

DNA | CDR3 | size | D | J | V
TGCGCCAGCAGCCAAGATCCCCCCCGGACAGGCCCCCTCAGTGTCTATGGCTACACCTTC | CASSQDPPRTGPLSVYGYTF | - | TRBD1 | TRBJ1-2 | TRBV4-1
TGTGCCCGCAGCCAAGGGGGTAGGGGTGCTTTCTTT | CARSQGGRGAFF | - | - | TRBJ1-1 | TRBV3-1
TGCAGTGCTGGAGGGAACGGTGGGGACAGTCCCTTCGACGAGCAGTACTTC | CSAGGNGGDSPFDEQYF | - | - | TRBJ2-7 | TRBV20-1
TGTGCCAGCAGCCCCCCTGCGCGGGGAAGCTCCTACGAGCAGTACTTC | CASSPPARGSSYEQYF | - | - | TRBJ2-7 | TRBV7-9
TGTGCCAGCAGCTTCCCGACAGGGGGCGCGGACGAGCAGTACTTC | CASSFPTGGADEQYF | - | TRBD1 | TRBJ2-7 | TRBV7-2
TGTGCCAGCAGCGTAGAACAGGGGACTGGAAACACCATATATTTT | CASSVEQGTGNTIYF | - | TRBD1 | TRBJ1-3 | TRBV9
TGTGCCAGCAGACAGGGAGAGGTGGTCTACAATGAGCAGTTCTTC | CASRQGEVVYNEQFF | - | - | TRBJ2-1 | TRBV2
TGTGCCAGCAGTTATGCCCGGGACAGGTTCGACGAGCAGTACTTC | CASSYARDRFDEQYF | - | TRBD1 | TRBJ2-7 | TRBV6-6
TGCAGCGTTGTGATCGGGGAGACCCAGTACTTC | CSVVIGETQYF | few | - | TRBJ2-5 | TRBV29-1
TGTGCCAGCAGTTACTCGCTTCTAGCGGGAGTGGATGAGCAGTACTTC | CASSYSLLAGVDEQYF | - | TRBD2 | TRBJ2-7 | TRBV6-5
TGTGCCAGCAGTCAAAGCGTCGCTAAGATCACAGATACGCAGTATTTT | CASSQSVAKITDTQYF | few | - | TRBJ2-3 | TRBV2
TGCAGTGCTAGAGCCAATGGGGCTAGCGGGATCGATGAGCAGTTCTTC | CSARANGASGIDEQFF | - | TRBD2 | TRBJ2-1 | TRBV20-1
TGTGCCAGCAGCCAAGATAATAGCTTCCCAGATACGCAGTATTTT | CASSQDNSFPDTQYF | - | - | TRBJ2-3 | TRBV14
TGTGCCTGGAGCAAAACTCAAGAGACCCAGTACTTC | CAWSKTQETQYF | many | - | TRBJ2-5 | TRBV30
TGTGCCAGCAGCCAAGGAAGGGTCCCCAGTTGGGAGCAGTACTTC | CASSQGRVPSWEQYF | - | - | TRBJ2-7 | TRBV3-1
TGCAGTGCTAGAGGGGCGGGAGGGGACTACGAGCGGTACTTC | CSARGAGGDYERYF | - | TRBD2 | TRBJ2-5 | TRBV20-1
TGTGCCAGCTCACCAGCGCAGGGGAGCTCCTACGAGCAGTACTTC | CASSPAQGSSYEQYF | many | - | TRBJ2-7 | TRBV18
TGTGCCAGCAGGATAGGAGGGGGGGAAGAGACCCAGTACTTC | CASRIGGGEETQYF | - | - | TRBJ2-5 | TRBV11-1
TGTGCCAGCACGTGGGGTGGGACAGATACGCAGTATTTT | CASTWGGTDTQYF | few | - | TRBJ2-3 | TRBV7-9
TGTGCCAGCAGCAGACGGGTCCACACTGAAGCTTTCTTT | CASSRRVHTEAFF | - | - | TRBJ1-1 | TRBV7-2
TGCCCCAGCAGTCGAACAGGAGGAGAAAAACTGTTTTTT | CPSSRTGGEKLFF | - | - | TRBJ1-4 | TRBV4-3
TGTGCCACCAGTGATTCCTCCGGGACCGCTGAGCAGTTCTTC | CATSDSSGTAEQFF | - | - | TRBJ2-1 | TRBV24-1
TGTGCCAGCAGCTTGGTTGGGGCTAGAGGGAGAGATACGCAGTATTTT | CASSLVGARGRDTQYF | - | - | TRBJ2-3 | TRBV5-4
TGCAGCGTTCCCCTAGGAGGGTACCAAGAGACCCAGTACTTC | CSVPLGGYQETQYF | - | - | TRBJ2-5 | TRBV29-1
TGTGCCAGCAGCCAAGTCCGCTACTACGAGCAGTACTTC | CASSQVRYYEQYF | few | - | TRBJ2-7 | TRBV14
TGTGCCAGCTGGGGACAGGGCGCCTACGAGCAGTACTTC | CASWGQGAYEQYF | few | TRBD1 | TRBJ2-7 | TRBV6-2/TRBV6-3
TGCGCCAGCAGGGACGCTCCTGTGAGGTCCTACGAGCAGTACTTC | CASRDAPVRSYEQYF | few | - | TRBJ2-7 | TRBV5-1
TGTGCCAGCAGTTTAGAGGCGGGAGGGTTGAATGAGCAGTTCTTC | CASSLEAGGLNEQFF | few | TRBD2 | TRBJ2-1 | TRBV28
TGTGCCAGCCGCTTCCCTAAGGGTTTCGCCAAAAACATTCAGTACTTC | CASRFPKGFAKNIQYF | - | - | TRBJ2-4 | TRBV6-2/TRBV6-3
TGTGCCAGCAGTTTGGGGAGACTAGCGGCCCCAGAGACCCAGTACTTC | CASSLGRLAAPETQYF | - | TRBD2 | TRBJ2-5 | TRBV12-3/TRBV12-4
TGTGCCTGGGTAGCGGACGAGACCCAGTACTTC | CAWVADETQYF | - | - | TRBJ2-5 | TRBV30
TGTGCCAGCAGCGTCGGGGAATTGGGCTATGGCTACACCTTC | CASSVGELGYGYTF | - | - | TRBJ1-2 | TRBV9
TGTGCCAGCAGCTTAGCCCGCCCGGGGGGGCAAGAGACCCAGTACTTC | CASSLARPGGQETQYF | - | TRBD2 | TRBJ2-5 | TRBV7-2
TGCAGCGTCGCACTCCGGGACACCGAAACGGGGCAGTACTTC | CSVALRDTETGQYF | once | - | TRBJ2-5 | TRBV29-1
TGTGCCAGCAGTTTATCCCAACAGGGGGTAGAGCAGTACTTC | CASSLSQQGVEQYF | - | TRBD1 | TRBJ2-5 | TRBV28
TGTGCCAGCAGTTTGGGTCCCCTAGCGAGTAACTACGAGCAGTACTTC | CASSLGPLASNYEQYF | - | - | TRBJ2-7 | TRBV28
TGCAGCGGGGAGACCCAAGCGGGGTCCGGCAATGAGCAGTTCTTC | CSGETQAGSGNEQFF | - | TRBD2 | TRBJ2-1 | TRBV29-1
TGCAGTGCCGGGATAACAGGGGATACGCAGTATTTT | CSAGITGDTQYF | - | - | TRBJ2-3 | TRBV20-1
TGCGCCAGCAGTCAGACCCAGACTAGCGGGAGGAGGAATGAGCAGTTCTTC | CASSQTQTSGRRNEQFF | - | TRBD2 | TRBJ2-1 | TRBV10-1